The 25 T cell receptor beta chains listed next were all sequenced from one sample in a study of blood T cells in healthy people across ages. Sample-barcoded 5' priming and a J-beta primer mix drove a second PCR of about 7 to 12 cycles. TCRdb ran MiXCR on the 5' RACE reads and lists one entry per CDR3 protein. The sample yields under 2,000,000 distinct CDR3 sequences, less than 50% seen once. The sequenced sample was blood. The receptors come from a woman between 40 and 55 years old in good health.

This chain connects TRBV4-1 to TRBJ2-3; 7 nucleotides line up with TRBD2. The CDR3 has 16 residues. The V gene's germline CDR1 is MGHRA and CDR2 YSYEKL. J gave up 5 bases and V 8 bases, and 16 bases lay outside the gene matches. The CDR3 coding sequence is TGCGCCAGCCGACGGATTGGGAGGGCAGTAGGAGATACGCAGTATTTT. It is translated as CASRRIGRAVGDTQYF.

Note on this clonotype: Just one base apart from a much larger clone, this may be a read error. The chain couples TRBV25-1 to TRBJ2-3; possible D gene TRBD2, 6 bases. CDR3 length: 16 amino acids. Deletions cut 8 bases from V and 3 bases from J, with 21 bases between. Germline CDR1 MGHDK, CDR2 SYGVNS. The CDR3 nucleotides read TGTGCCAGCGGTGCGCGGGGTAGGAAGTTAACAGATACGCAGTATTTT. This encodes CASGARGRKLTDTQYF.

J is TRBJ1-2 and V is TRBV4-3, with TRBD1 matching over 9 bases. Trimming cost V 2 bases and J 4 bases; bases outside gene matches: 11. The CDR3 runs 17 residues. Germline loops: CDR1 LGHNA, CDR2 YSLEER. The CDR3 spells CASSQSSDRGEGYGYTF. The CDR3 region has the DNA TGCGCCAGCAGCCAATCCTCGGACAGGGGAGAGGGCTATGGCTACACCTTC.

There are a few counts of this clonotype. The V gene is TRBV20-1, the J gene TRBJ1-2; the match to TRBD1 covers 7 bases. Per germline, CDR1 DFQATT and CDR2 SNEGSKA (reference sequence). The ends lost 0 bases at V and 6 bases at J; junction bases unmatched: 7. This CDR3 region has 14 residues. The CDR3 DNA reads as TGCAGTGCTAGAGATCCCAGCAGGGGGGATGGCTACACCTTC. Translated: CSARDPSRGDGYTF.

The rearrangement links TRBV7-2 to TRBJ2-7; the D gene could be TRBD1 or TRBD2 (6 bases each). There are 16 residues in the CDR3. Germline V gene lookup returns CDR1 SGHTA and CDR2 FQGNSA. The V end lost 1 base, the J end lost 0 bases, and 13 bases lay between the germline ends. The CDR3 here is CASSLGGAGSSYEQYF. The CDR3 bases are TGTGCCAGCAGCTTAGGGGGGGCGGGGAGCTCCTACGAGCAGTACTTC.

The V and J genes are TRBV7-2 and TRBJ2-1, with 11 nucleotides matching TRBD2. The length of the CDR3 is 17 residues. CDR1 is SGHTA and CDR2 is FQGNSA in the germline V gene. The V gene end was trimmed by 1 base and the J gene end by 7 bases; junction bases not matched to a gene: 9. The CDR3 DNA sequence: TGTGCCAGCAGCTTAGGCGGGGGACTAGCGGCTATAAATGAGCAGTTCTTC. Its translation is CASSLGGGLAAINEQFF.

This chain connects TRBV12-3 or TRBV12-4 to TRBJ2-5; 8 nucleotides match TRBD1. V was pared by 6 bases and J by 3 bases, with 9 bases of the junction left unmatched. CDR3 size: 15 residues. The CDR3 DNA sequence: TGTGCCAGCAGCCCTGAGCAGACAGGGGAAGAGACCCAGTACTTC. Its protein product is CASSPEQTGEETQYF.

The V call is TRBV6-6, the J call TRBJ2-1; D not certain. Trimming took off 7 bases at V and 6 bases at J, with 7 bases between the two ends. CDR1 and CDR2 (germline): MNHNY, SVGAGI (reference sequence). This CDR3 spans 11 amino acids. The DNA for the CDR3 is TGTGCCAGCACCAACGGCAATGAGCAGTTCTTC. Translating gives CASTNGNEQFF.

V gene TRBV20-1 combines with J gene TRBJ2-6; possibly TRBD1 for D (6 bases). Germline V CDR1 and CDR2: DFQATT, SNEGSKA (reference sequence). The CDR3 is 14 residues long. Trimming removed 6 bases from V and 4 bases from J, with 13 bases in between. The CDR3 nucleotides read TGCAGTGCACAACAGGGAGCCGGGGCCAACGTCCTGACTTTC. Encoded protein: CSAQQGAGANVLTF.

The chain uses TRBV29-1 and TRBJ2-3, with 7 positions matching TRBD2. CDR1 and CDR2 (germline): SQVTM, ANQGSEA. The CDR3 is 16 residues long. J was trimmed by 0 bases and V by 0 bases; bases with no gene match: 6. The CDR3 loop reads CSVEDGLETSTDTQYF. The CDR3 coding sequence is TGCAGCGTTGAAGACGGACTAGAGACTAGCACAGATACGCAGTATTTT.

This rearrangement joins TRBV20-1 to TRBJ2-7, with D perhaps matching TRBD2 (6 bases). CDR1 is DFQATT and CDR2 is SNEGSKA in the germline V gene (reference sequence). V was clipped by 6 bases and J by 0 bases, with 15 bases between them. CDR3 length: 14 amino acids. CDR3 nucleotide sequence: TGCAGTGCCACGACCGCCGGGGGCTCCTACGAGCAGTACTTC. This gives the protein CSATTAGGSYEQYF.

The chain uses TRBV9 and TRBJ2-4, with a weak D call TRBD2 (6 bases). Germline assignment: CDR1 SGDLS and CDR2 YYNGEE. The CDR3 is made up of 19 amino acids. Trimming took 4 bases from V and 0 from J, leaving 23 bases between them. CDR3 residues: CASSPGLGGGYPAKNIQYF. The CDR3 region has the DNA TGTGCCAGCAGCCCAGGCCTCGGGGGAGGATACCCAGCCAAAAACATTCAGTACTTC. Using reference TRBV9 and TRBJ2-4 for the parts outside the CDR3, the full variable domain is DSGVTQTPKHLITATGQRVTLRCSPRSGDLSVYWYQQSLDQGLQFLIQYYNGEERAKGNILERFSAQQFPDLHSELNLSSLELGDSALYFCASSPGLGGGYPAKNIQYFGAGTRLSVL.

V and J are TRBV5-5 and TRBJ1-5; perhaps TRBD1 as D (6 bases). Per germline, CDR1 SGHKS and CDR2 YYEKEE (reference sequence). The V end lost 4 bases, the J end lost 0 bases, and 20 bases lay between the germline ends. This CDR3 is 18 amino acids long. The CDR3 region has the DNA TGTGCCAGCAGCGGGGGAGGTACAGGGCTTATTAGCAATCAGCCCCAGCATTTT. Its protein is CASSGGGTGLISNQPQHF.

V usage is TRBV6-5 and J usage is TRBJ1-2, with a tentative D call TRBD1 (6 bases). The CDR3 covers 15 residues. Germline CDR1 reads MNHEY; CDR2 reads SVGAGI. The V and J ends lost 5 bases and 0 bases respectively, with 13 bases between them. The chain's CDR3 is CASSPRGQTNYGYTF. In DNA, the CDR3 is TGTGCCAGCAGTCCACGGGGGCAGACTAACTATGGCTACACCTTC.

This clonotype was counted only a few times. This chain connects TRBV27 to TRBJ2-7, with D unclear. V was shortened by 3 bases and J by 7 bases, with 10 bases between the two germline ends. This CDR3 spans 12 amino acids. Germline values: CDR1 MNHEY, CDR2 SMNVEV (reference sequence). CDR3 in amino acids: CASSFRTGEQYF. The DNA of the CDR3 is TGTGCCAGCAGTTTTCGGACCGGGGAGCAGTACTTC.

This clonotype showed up just once. The chain employs TRBV20-1 and TRBJ2-1, with 7 bases that match TRBD1. Per germline, CDR1 DFQATT and CDR2 SNEGSKA (reference sequence). The CDR3 is made up of 15 amino acids. The ends lost 1 base at V and 4 bases at J; junction bases unmatched: 7. CDR3 sequence: CSARVGSRGYNEQFF. CDR3 coding DNA: TGCAGTGCTAGAGTAGGGTCCAGGGGGTACAATGAGCAGTTCTTC.

This chain links TRBV28 with TRBJ2-5, with TRBD1 as a possible D gene (6 bases). CDR3 length equals 14 residues. Germline-derived CDR1 and CDR2 are MDHEN and SYDVKM. Trimming pared 5 bases from V and 3 bases from J, leaving 13 bases between. As DNA, the CDR3 is TGTGCCAGCAGTCAGGGGACATCGGAAGAGACCCAGTACTTC. It translates to CASSQGTSEETQYF.

This clonotype was observed a few times. The J gene is TRBJ2-3, the V gene TRBV7-6; 10 bases fit TRBD2. V lost 0 bases and J lost 1; bases outside the gene matches: 4. Germline V gene lookup returns CDR1 SGHVS and CDR2 FNYEAQ. The CDR3 contains 17 residues. This CDR3 reads CASSLASSGGRTDTQYF. For the CDR3, the DNA is TGTGCCAGCAGCTTAGCTTCTAGCGGGGGACGCACAGATACGCAGTATTTT.

In its sample, this clonotype was seen a few times. The chain carries TRBV20-1 and TRBJ2-3; no definite D call. V was cut by 6 bases and J by 3 bases, with 10 bases left in between. The CDR3 consists of 12 residues. CDR1 DFQATT and CDR2 SNEGSKA come from the germline V gene (reference sequence). The CDR3 sequence is CSASISTDTQYF. The CDR3 coding sequence is TGCAGTGCAAGCATTAGTACAGATACGCAGTATTTT.

V is TRBV15 and J is TRBJ2-5, with no clear D. The CDR3 runs to 15 residues. V was cut by 1 base and J by 0 bases, with 9 bases left in between. CDR1 is LNHNV, CDR2 YYDKDF, per germline (reference sequence). The CDR3 spells CATSRGGQYQETQYF. The DNA of the CDR3 is TGTGCCACCAGCAGAGGTGGGCAGTACCAAGAGACCCAGTACTTC.

This rearrangement joins TRBV2 to TRBJ2-7; D not resolved. The germline V gene has CDR1 SNHLY and CDR2 FYNNEI. Trimming removed 4 bases from V and 3 bases from J, with 7 bases in between. CDR3 length: 12 amino acids. This chain's CDR3 is CASSAKGYEQYF. In DNA form, the CDR3 reads TGTGCCAGCAGTGCCAAAGGCTACGAGCAGTACTTC.

The rearrangement joins TRBV12-5 to TRBJ2-7; D possibly uses TRBD1 or TRBD2 (6 bases each). The V gene lost 6 bases and the J gene lost 4 bases, with 13 bases spanning the gap. Germline V gives CDR1 LGHNT, CDR2 FRNRAP. The CDR3 consists of 13 residues. The CDR3 sequence: CASGPEGGYEQYF. CDR3 nucleotide sequence: TGTGCTAGTGGCCCCGAGGGGGGATACGAGCAGTACTTC. Full variable domain (remainder filled in from reference TRBV12-5 and TRBJ2-7): DARVTQTPRHKVTEMGQEVTMRCQPILGHNTVFWYRQTMMQGLELLAYFRNRAPLDDSGMPKDRFSAEMPDATLATLKIQPSEPRDSAVYFCASGPEGGYEQYFGPGTRLTVT.

There are many counts of this clonotype. The chain recombines TRBV9 with TRBJ2-5; the match to TRBD1 covers 9 bases. The CDR3 is 15 residues long. Germline values: CDR1 SGDLS, CDR2 YYNGEE. V shed 4 bases and J 2 bases; nucleotides not matched to a gene: 6. The CDR3 loop is CASSPRTGVQETQYF. The CDR3 nucleotides read TGTGCCAGCAGCCCCCGGACAGGGGTACAAGAGACCCAGTACTTC.

In its sample, this clonotype was seen once. This may be a read error: a much more frequent sequence differs by one nucleotide. This chain links TRBV20-1 with TRBJ2-7, with 13 bases fitting TRBD2. Trimming at V came to 5 bases and at J to 7 bases, leaving 8 bases not matched to a gene. CDR3 length: 14 amino acids. Germline V gene lookup returns CDR1 DFQATT and CDR2 SNEGSKA (reference sequence). This CDR3 reads CSAGKPGLAGEQYF. In nucleotides, the CDR3 is TGCAGTGCTGGGAAACCGGGACTAGCGGGGGAGCAGTACTTC.

In this sample, this clonotype turned up a few times. The chain uses TRBV7-2 and TRBJ2-5; either TRBD1 or TRBD2 may supply D (5 bases each). Trimming removed 3 bases from V and 4 bases from J, with 18 bases in between. CDR3 length equals 16 residues. The germline gives CDR1 SGHTA, CDR2 FQGNSA. CDR3 in amino acids: CASSFAGTNSLETQYF. DNA of the CDR3: TGTGCCAGCAGCTTCGCCGGGACGAACTCTTTAGAGACCCAGTACTTC.